This T cell receptor beta chain stems from a study of cytomegalovirus exposure and HLA in healthy donors. Findings of the study overall: Cytomegalovirus association was listed for about 170 TCR beta chains. Confirmation in vitro established that a few CMV-associated chains were specific for CMV antigens.

This CDR3 has 12 amino acids. The germline V gene encodes CDR1 GTSNPN and CDR2 SVGIG (reference sequence). The germline V and J ends were trimmed by 5 bases and 3 bases, with 10 bases remaining between them. The PCR had 60 Vbeta and 13 Jbeta primers. This table comes from immunoSEQ multiplex PCR, and its TCRdb copy is limited to in-frame clones, with some not included. Here the sample spans about 100,000 clones, 75% being singletons. This clone appeared once. Its antigen remains unknown. Sequencing input: PBMCs. The TCR comes from a woman aged 18 to 35 in good health and CMV-seropositive. The chain has TRBV30 and TRBJ1-1; TRBD1 might be the D (5 bases). Written as DNA, the CDR3 is TGTGCCTGGGCTGGGGGGGACACTGAAGCTTTCTTT. Protein sequence: CAWAGGDTEAFF.